This note documents a single T cell receptor (beta chain) sequence. The sample is drawn from a study of radiotherapy plus CTLA-4 blockade in lung cancer. The CDR3 length is 15 residues. V was clipped by 5 bases and J by 0 bases, with 8 bases between them. Germline lookup yields CDR1 SGHAT and CDR2 FQNNGV. The protocol was immunoSEQ multiplex PCR, while the TCRdb copy is restricted to in-frame clones and leaves out a portion. The sample gives around 30,000 clones, 70% to 80% of which show up once; roughly an eighth is in the top ten. This material consisted of peripheral blood, taken from a patient treated with radiotherapy plus ipilimumab. The gene calls are TRBV11-2 and TRBJ2-6; D is uncertain. The receptor was derived from a human donor with non-small cell lung cancer that progressed on radiotherapy plus ipilimumab. This CDR3 reads CASSPRRSGANVLTF. CDR3 bases: TGTGCCAGCAGCCCTCGCCGCTCTGGGGCCAACGTCCTGACTTTC.